This TCR beta chain was identified in a study of blood T cell repertoires in COVID-19. Study-wide context: Samples representing acute and convalescent COVID-19 were sourced from the United States, Italy and Spain. From T cells, B-cell-depleted T cells, or PBMCs came the material, which was cDNA or gDNA.

The CDR3 loop spans 14 amino acids. Trimming stripped 4 bases from V and 5 bases from J, with 13 bases between. Germline V CDR1 and CDR2: SGDLS, YYNGEE. Methods used by the authors: Nucleated cell counts were estimated from reference gene primer amplification. Sequencing used immunoSEQ multiplex PCR; TCRdb keeps in-frame clones, though not all of them. V and J calls and clone size follow that table, whereas D and trimming were derived from the DNA. The sample lists 65,000 to 100,000 clones; almost 90% were seen once. This TCR was sampled from a woman aged 80 or over with acute or convalescent COVID-19. The sequenced sample consisted of peripheral blood. The rearrangement uses TRBV9 and TRBJ2-1; weak D call: TRBD1 (6 bases). CDR3: CASSPGHLNNEQFF. The CDR3 DNA sequence: TGTGCCAGCAGCCCGGGACATCTAAACAATGAGCAGTTCTTC. Full variable domain (rest looked up from reference TRBV9 and TRBJ2-1): DSGVTQTPKHLITATGQRVTLRCSPRSGDLSVYWYQQSLDQGLQFLIQYYNGEERAKGNILERFSAQQFPDLHSELNLSSLELGDSALYFCASSPGHLNNEQFFGPGTRLTVL.